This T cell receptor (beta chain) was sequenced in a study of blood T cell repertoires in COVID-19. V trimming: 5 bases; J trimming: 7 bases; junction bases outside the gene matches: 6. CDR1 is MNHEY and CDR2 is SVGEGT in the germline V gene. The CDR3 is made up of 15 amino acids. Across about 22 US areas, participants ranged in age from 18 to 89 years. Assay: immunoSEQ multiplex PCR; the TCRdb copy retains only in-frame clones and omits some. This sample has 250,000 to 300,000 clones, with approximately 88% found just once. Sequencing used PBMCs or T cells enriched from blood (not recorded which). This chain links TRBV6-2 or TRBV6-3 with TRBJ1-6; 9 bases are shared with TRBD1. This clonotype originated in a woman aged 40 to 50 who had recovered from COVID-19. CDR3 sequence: CASSRDDRGNSPLHF. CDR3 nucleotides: TGTGCCAGCAGTCGGGACGACAGGGGGAATTCACCCCTCCACTTT.